The 27 T cell receptor beta chains below all came from one sample that was sequenced in a study of early T cells in non-severe SARS-CoV-2 infection. Each CDR3 protein gets one entry after TCRdb re-called the 5' RACE reads with MiXCR. The sample yields about 120,000 distinct CDR3 sequences, around 12% seen once. The source was whole blood, collected at baseline. Receptor source: an adult who was a healthcare worker with PCR-confirmed SARS-CoV-2 infection or an uninfected control (not recorded which).

This clonotype has more than one count but fewer than ten. V usage is TRBV19 and J usage is TRBJ2-1, with D hard to call. The V end lost 3 bases, the J end lost 2 bases, and 5 bases lay between the germline ends. CDR3 length: 13 amino acids. Germline loops: CDR1 LNHDA, CDR2 SQIVND (reference sequence). The CDR3 reads CASSMGTYNEQFF. The DNA of the CDR3 is TGTGCCAGTAGTATGGGCACCTACAATGAGCAGTTCTTC.

This clonotype was observed a few times. The genes are TRBV5-1 and TRBJ1-1, with D perhaps TRBD1 (6 bases). There are 14 residues in the CDR3. CDR1 and CDR2 from the germline V gene are SGHRS and YFSETQ. Between the trimmed V and J ends, which lost 6 bases and 1 base, there was a span of 13 bases. In DNA form, the CDR3 reads TGCGCCAGCACCAAAACAGGGCAGAACACTGAAGCTTTCTTT. It codes for CASTKTGQNTEAFF.

The chain combines TRBV20-1 with TRBJ2-7; 7 bases line up with TRBD2. This CDR3 region has 15 residues. Unmatched junction bases numbered 8, after V lost 1 base and J lost 2 bases. In germline, CDR1 is DFQATT, CDR2 SNEGSKA (reference sequence). CDR3 protein: CSARVSASGTYEQYF. CDR3 DNA sequence: TGCAGTGCTAGAGTGTCGGCTAGCGGAACCTACGAGCAGTACTTC.

This clonotype showed up just a few times. V and J are TRBV5-1 and TRBJ2-7, with 8 positions matching TRBD2. V shed 0 bases and J 0 bases; nucleotides not matched to a gene: 5. This CDR3 is 16 amino acids long. Germline assignment: CDR1 SGHRS and CDR2 YFSETQ. CDR3 loop: CASSLAGTSLSYEQYF. The CDR3 bases are TGCGCCAGCAGCTTGGCCGGGACTAGTCTCTCCTACGAGCAGTACTTC.

This clonotype was counted only a few times. The CDR3 is CASSLWGPTDTQYF. CDR3 nucleotides: TGTGCCAGCAGTTTATGGGGCCCGACAGATACGCAGTATTTT. The rearrangement links TRBV27 to TRBJ2-3; weak D call: TRBD1 (5 bases). V lost 1 base and J lost 3, with 8 bases in between. The CDR3 runs 14 residues. The germline CDR1 and CDR2 sequences are MNHEY and SMNVEV (reference sequence).

The chain joins TRBV12-3 or TRBV12-4 to TRBJ2-2, with 11 bases that match TRBD2. This CDR3 has 14 amino acids. Unmatched junction bases numbered 11, after V lost 6 bases and J lost 14 bases. CDR3 residues: CASSPKGLAGKLFF. The CDR3 DNA reads TGTGCCAGCAGCCCGAAAGGACTAGCGGGTAAACTGTTTTTT.

This clonotype appeared a few times. The gene calls are TRBV7-9 and TRBJ2-5; the D call may be TRBD1 or TRBD2 (5 bases each). V gave up 8 bases and J gave up 5 bases, with 21 bases separating them. Germline V gene sequence: CDR1 SEHNR, CDR2 FQNEAQ (reference sequence). The CDR3 spans 15 residues. CDR3 in amino acids: CASVAAGQWGETQYF. The CDR3 DNA reads TGTGCCAGCGTCGCGGCAGGTCAATGGGGGGAGACCCAGTACTTC.

There are a few counts of this clonotype. As DNA, the CDR3 is TGTGCCAGCAGTTTCAACAGGGCTGGCACTGAAGCTTTCTTT. Translated, it gives CASSFNRAGTEAFF. This chain joins TRBV12-3 or TRBV12-4 and TRBJ1-1, with D maybe TRBD1 (6 bases). Trimming pared 3 bases from V and 4 bases from J, leaving 12 bases between. The CDR3 is made up of 14 amino acids.

V and J are TRBV4-1 and TRBJ2-5; D remains ambiguous. The CDR3 contains 13 residues. With 4 bases removed from V and 1 base from J, the gap between germline ends came to 7 bases. From germline, CDR1 is MGHRA and CDR2 YSYEKL. The CDR3 here is CASSPAVQETQYF. The CDR3 DNA reads TGCGCCAGCAGCCCCGCGGTCCAAGAGACCCAGTACTTC.

The rearrangement links TRBV6-5 to TRBJ1-5; D perhaps matches TRBD1 (5 bases). V lost 0 bases and J 2 bases, leaving 5 bases between the germline ends. This CDR3 spans 14 amino acids. CDR1 is MNHEY and CDR2 is SVGAGI in the germline V gene. The CDR3 DNA follows: TGTGCCAGCAGTTACTCGGGGGGCAATCAGCCCCAGCATTTT. Encoded protein: CASSYSGGNQPQHF.

This clonotype was seen more than once but under ten times. The rearrangement uses TRBV29-1 and TRBJ2-3; possibly TRBD1 for D (5 bases). With 2 bases removed from V and 2 bases from J, the gap between germline ends came to 8 bases. Germline V gives CDR1 SQVTM, CDR2 ANQGSEA. The CDR3 covers 13 residues. CDR3 loop: CSVETGPTDTQYF. CDR3 sequence (DNA): TGCAGCGTTGAAACAGGACCCACAGATACGCAGTATTTT.

The chain combines TRBV5-1 with TRBJ2-2; 8 bases are shared with TRBD1. CDR3 length: 17 amino acids. Unmatched junction bases numbered 17, after V lost 6 bases and J lost 7 bases. From germline, CDR1 is SGHRS and CDR2 YFSETQ. Here the CDR3 reads CASTSGAGQGAGGELFF. In nucleotides, the CDR3 is TGCGCCAGCACCTCCGGGGCCGGACAGGGCGCTGGCGGGGAGCTGTTTTTT.

This clonotype was recorded a few times. The DNA of the CDR3 is TGTGCCAGCAGCCCCTCCCGGCGGGGGCTAGTAGACAATGAGCAGTTCTTC. Encoded protein: CASSPSRRGLVDNEQFF. The gene calls are TRBV3-1 and TRBJ2-1; maybe TRBD2 (7 bases). The germline CDR1 and CDR2 sequences are LGHDT and YNNKEL (reference sequence). This CDR3 has 17 residues. V lost 4 bases and J 5 bases, leaving 21 bases between the germline ends.

This clonotype showed up many times. The CDR3 loop reads CASSADRVTIYNYGYTF. In DNA, the CDR3 is TGTGCCAGCAGTGCGGACAGGGTTACGATTTATAACTATGGCTACACCTTC. The chain couples TRBV27 to TRBJ1-2; 8 bases line up with TRBD1. Per the germline V gene, CDR1 is MNHEY and CDR2 is SMNVEV (reference sequence). Unmatched junction bases numbered 12, after V lost 5 bases and J lost 1 base. This CDR3 has 17 amino acids.

This clonotype has more than one count but fewer than ten. The V call is TRBV7-9, the J call TRBJ1-1; D perhaps matches TRBD1 (5 bases). Trimming stripped 7 bases from V and 2 bases from J, with 11 bases between. This CDR3 has 13 amino acids. The germline V gene encodes CDR1 SEHNR and CDR2 FQNEAQ (reference sequence). CDR3 residues: CASTRTPNTEAFF. In DNA form, the CDR3 reads TGTGCCAGCACCAGGACACCCAACACTGAAGCTTTCTTT.

This clonotype came up a few times. The rearrangement joins TRBV11-2 to TRBJ2-5; TRBD1 matches at 8 bases. CDR3 size: 15 residues. The ends lost 5 bases at V and 1 base at J; junction bases unmatched: 6. In germline, CDR1 is SGHAT, CDR2 FQNNGV. Here the CDR3 reads CASSRGQGLQETQYF. CDR3 nucleotides: TGTGCCAGCAGCCGCGGACAGGGTCTCCAAGAGACCCAGTACTTC.

This clonotype has more than one count but fewer than ten. CDR3 sequence: CASSVGDEQYF. The CDR3 bases are TGTGCCAGCAGCGTAGGCGACGAGCAGTACTTC. This sequence joins TRBV9 and TRBJ2-7; D gene unclear. Trimming removed 0 bases at V and 5 bases at J, with 3 bases between. The CDR3 has 11 residues. Germline CDR1 is SGDLS and CDR2 is YYNGEE.

This clonotype has just a few counts. The chain is built from TRBV20-1 and TRBJ2-5, with 7 bases matching TRBD1. Germline values: CDR1 DFQATT, CDR2 SNEGSKA (reference sequence). The CDR3 has 16 amino acids. V was pared by 5 bases and J by 1 base, with 13 bases of the junction left unmatched. The CDR3 sequence: CSAVDDLDRTQETQYF. The CDR3 region has the DNA TGCAGTGCTGTAGACGATCTGGACAGGACCCAAGAGACCCAGTACTTC.

Remarks on this clonotype: Being one base from a much bigger clone, this may be a read error. The V call is TRBV6-2 or TRBV6-3, the J call TRBJ1-5; 8 bases are shared with TRBD1. The CDR3 sequence is 14 residues long. Germline CDR1 is MNHEY and CDR2 is SVGEGT. The CDR3 region is CASSYGTGHQPRHF. In DNA, the CDR3 is TGTGCCAGCAGTTATGGGACAGGCCATCAGCCCCGGCATTTT.

The chain links TRBV7-2 to TRBJ2-1; D not resolved. CDR1 is SGHTA and CDR2 is FQGNSA in the germline V gene. V lost 8 bases and J lost 0, with 14 bases in between. The CDR3 is 15 amino acids. CDR3 amino acids: CASGSPWSSYNEQFF. The CDR3 nucleotides are TGTGCCAGCGGTAGTCCATGGAGCTCCTACAATGAGCAGTTCTTC. Full variable domain (outside the CDR3, taken from reference TRBV7-2 and TRBJ2-1): GAGVSQSPSNKVTEKGKDVELRCDPISGHTALYWYRQSLGQGLEFLIYFQGNSAPDKSGLPSDRFSAERTGGSVSTLTIQRTQQEDSAVYLCASGSPWSSYNEQFFGPGTRLTVL.

This sequence joins TRBV12-3 or TRBV12-4 and TRBJ2-7; no clear D. V lost 1 base and J 3 bases, leaving 13 bases between the germline ends. The CDR3 spans 15 residues. CDR3 DNA: TGTGCCAGCAGTTTAGTGCCGGGTTCGGTCTACGAGCAGTACTTC. Its protein is CASSLVPGSVYEQYF.

This clonotype was recorded a few times. The chain joins TRBV11-2 to TRBJ2-4, with D unresolved. Trimming shortened V by 3 bases and J by 9 bases, and 3 bases separated the two germline ends. This CDR3 spans 10 amino acids. Germline V lookup: CDR1 SGHAT, CDR2 FQNNGV. CDR3 nucleotide sequence: TGTGCCAGCAGCTTGGGCATTCAGTACTTC. Its protein product is CASSLGIQYF.

V gene TRBV5-6 combines with J gene TRBJ2-7; tentative D call: TRBD1 (6 bases). This CDR3 is 15 amino acids long. V dropped 0 bases and J dropped 3 bases, with 13 bases sitting between them. Germline V gives CDR1 SGHDT, CDR2 YYEEEE. The CDR3 sequence: CASSLAPGQFYEQYF. Here the CDR3 DNA reads TGTGCCAGCAGCTTGGCCCCAGGACAGTTCTACGAGCAGTACTTC.

In its sample, this clonotype was seen a few times. This rearrangement joins TRBV29-1 to TRBJ1-1; TRBD1 matches at 7 bases. This CDR3 region has 13 residues. Germline CDR1 reads SQVTM; CDR2 reads ANQGSEA. Trimming cost V 3 bases and J 6 bases; bases outside gene matches: 7. CDR3 amino acids: CSVEGQPGAEAFF. The CDR3 DNA follows: TGCAGCGTTGAGGGACAGCCGGGGGCTGAAGCTTTCTTT. Complete variable domain (other parts from reference TRBV29-1 and TRBJ1-1): SAVISQKPSRDICQRGTSLTIQCQVDSQVTMMFWYRQQPGQSLTLIATANQGSEATYESGFVIDKFPISRPNLTFSTLTVSNMSPEDSSIYLCSVEGQPGAEAFFGQGTRLTVV.

This clonotype has more than one count but fewer than ten. The chain is built from TRBV5-1 and TRBJ1-2; 7 nucleotides line up with TRBD1. CDR1 is SGHRS and CDR2 is YFSETQ in the germline V gene. V lost 1 base to trimming and J lost 4 bases; unmatched junction nucleotides: 4. The CDR3 totals 14 residues. The CDR3 bases are TGCGCCAGCAGCTTGTCTACAGGGGTCTATGGCTACACCTTC. Its translation: CASSLSTGVYGYTF.

This chain connects TRBV20-1 to TRBJ2-1, with D unresolved. CDR3 length: 10 residues. The germline gives CDR1 DFQATT, CDR2 SNEGSKA (reference sequence). Trimming removed 5 bases from V and 10 bases from J, with 9 bases in between. The CDR3 region has the DNA TGCAGTGCTCGCCTTAGGGAGCAGTTCTTC. It is translated as CSARLREQFF.

This clonotype was counted ten times or more. The rearrangement links TRBV20-1 to TRBJ2-3; possibly TRBD1 for D (6 bases). Deletions cut 5 bases from V and 1 base from J, with 16 bases between. CDR3 length equals 15 residues. The germline V gene has CDR1 DFQATT and CDR2 SNEGSKA (reference sequence). The CDR3 sequence: CSAALRTAGTDTQYF. In DNA, the CDR3 is TGCAGTGCTGCCCTTCGGACAGCGGGCACAGATACGCAGTATTTT.